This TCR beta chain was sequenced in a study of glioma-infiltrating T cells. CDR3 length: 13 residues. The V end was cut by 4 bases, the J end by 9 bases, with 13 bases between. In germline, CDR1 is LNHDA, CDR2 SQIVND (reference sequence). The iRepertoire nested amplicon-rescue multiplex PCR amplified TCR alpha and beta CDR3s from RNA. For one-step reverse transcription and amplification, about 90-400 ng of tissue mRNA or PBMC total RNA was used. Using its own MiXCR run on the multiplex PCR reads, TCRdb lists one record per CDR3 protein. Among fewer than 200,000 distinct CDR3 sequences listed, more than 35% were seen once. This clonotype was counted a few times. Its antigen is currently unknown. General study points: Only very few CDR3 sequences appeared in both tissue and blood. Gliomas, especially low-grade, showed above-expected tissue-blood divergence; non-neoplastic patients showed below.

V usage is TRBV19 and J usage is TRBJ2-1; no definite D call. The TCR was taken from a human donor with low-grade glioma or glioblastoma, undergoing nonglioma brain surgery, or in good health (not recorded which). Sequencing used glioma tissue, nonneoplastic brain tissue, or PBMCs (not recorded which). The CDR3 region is CASSTLGSIEQFF. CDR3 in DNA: TGTGCCAGTAGTACTTTGGGTAGCATTGAGCAGTTCTTC.